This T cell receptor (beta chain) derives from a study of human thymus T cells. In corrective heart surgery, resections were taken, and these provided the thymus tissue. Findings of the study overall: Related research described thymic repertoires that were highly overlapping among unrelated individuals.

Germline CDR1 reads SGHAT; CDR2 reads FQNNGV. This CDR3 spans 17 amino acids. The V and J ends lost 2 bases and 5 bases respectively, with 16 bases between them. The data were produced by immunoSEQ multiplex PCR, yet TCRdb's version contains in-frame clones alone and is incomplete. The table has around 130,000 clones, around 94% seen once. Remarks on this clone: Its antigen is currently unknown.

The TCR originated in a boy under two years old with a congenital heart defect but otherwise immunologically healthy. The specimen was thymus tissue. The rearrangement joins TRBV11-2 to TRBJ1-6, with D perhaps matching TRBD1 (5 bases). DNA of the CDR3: TGTGCCAGCAGCTTATCCCCATTTCGGGGGGATAATTCACCCCTCCACTTT. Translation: CASSLSPFRGDNSPLHF.